This entry is about one T cell receptor (beta chain). This entry is derived from a study of T cell changes during pregnancy in multiple sclerosis. Clones were read by immunoSEQ multiplex PCR, and TCRdb kept only the in-frame ones, dropping some. The sample yields 90,000 to 95,000 clones, around 93% seen once. Germline-derived CDR1 and CDR2 are MDHEN and SYDVKM. The trim removed 6 bases at V and 2 bases at J, leaving 6 bases unmatched. The CDR3 is 14 residues long. The chain combines TRBV28 with TRBJ1-1; 7 positions agree with TRBD1. The origin of this receptor is a female donor with multiple sclerosis, enrolled in a pregnancy study. Here the sequenced sample was peripheral blood, taken in the third trimester of pregnancy. The CDR3 loop reads CASSPHRGNTEAFF. In DNA, the CDR3 is TGTGCCAGCAGCCCTCACAGGGGAAACACTGAAGCTTTCTTT. The variable domain in full, completed from reference TRBV28 and TRBJ1-1, reads DVKVTQSSRYLVKRTGEKVFLECVQDMDHENMFWYRQDPGLGLRLIYFSYDVKMKEKGDIPEGYSVSREKKERFSLILESASTNQTSMYLCASSPHRGNTEAFFGQGTRLTVV.